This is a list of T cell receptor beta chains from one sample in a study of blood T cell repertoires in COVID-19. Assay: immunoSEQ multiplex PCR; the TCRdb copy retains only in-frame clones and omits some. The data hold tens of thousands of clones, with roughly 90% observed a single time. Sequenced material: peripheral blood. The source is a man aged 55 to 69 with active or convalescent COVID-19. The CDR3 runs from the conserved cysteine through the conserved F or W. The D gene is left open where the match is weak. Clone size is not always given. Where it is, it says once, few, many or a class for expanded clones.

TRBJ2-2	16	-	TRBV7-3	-	TGTGCCAGCAGCCCCTGGACGGGATTCTCCACCGGGGAGCTGTTTTTT	CASSPWTGFSTGELFF
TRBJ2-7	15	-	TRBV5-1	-	TGCGCCAGCAGCTTGGAGGTGGGCACAGACTACGAGCAGTACTTC	CASSLEVGTDYEQYF
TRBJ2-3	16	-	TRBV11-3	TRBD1	TGTGCCAGCAGCTCCCAGACAGGGGGCAACACAGATACGCAGTATTTT	CASSSQTGGNTDTQYF
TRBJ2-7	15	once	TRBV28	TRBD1	TGTGCCAGCACTCCTCAACAGGGGACGCAACACGAGCAGTACTTC	CASTPQQGTQHEQYF
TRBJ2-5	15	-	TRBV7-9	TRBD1	TGTGCCAGCAGCTTAGGAGACAGGGGGCAAGAGACCCAGTACTTC	CASSLGDRGQETQYF
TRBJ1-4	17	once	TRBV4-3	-	TGCGCCAGCAGCCAAGATCCCATACAGGGCAGGTGGGAAAAACTGTTTTTT	CASSQDPIQGRWEKLFF
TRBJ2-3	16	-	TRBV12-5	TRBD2	TGTGCTAGTGGTTTGGTAAAGGGCGGGAGGACAGATACGCAGTATTTT	CASGLVKGGRTDTQYF
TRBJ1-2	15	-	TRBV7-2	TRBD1	TGTGCCAGCAGCTTAGTAGGACAGGGATCGGATGGCTACACCTTC	CASSLVGQGSDGYTF
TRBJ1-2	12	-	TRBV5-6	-	TGTGCCAGCAGCTTGGGCGTCTTCGGCTACACCTTC	CASSLGVFGYTF
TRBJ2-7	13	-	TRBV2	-	TGTGCCAGCGGTCGGAGGAGCTCCTACGAGCAGTACTTC	CASGRRSSYEQYF
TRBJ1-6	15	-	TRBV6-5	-	TGTGCCAGCAGTTACCTAGGTGCCTATAATTCACCCCTCCACTTT	CASSYLGAYNSPLHF
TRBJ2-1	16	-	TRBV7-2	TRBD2	TGTGCCAGCAGCTTAGGAAGCGGGGCGTACGGGCATGAGCAGTTCTTC	CASSLGSGAYGHEQFF
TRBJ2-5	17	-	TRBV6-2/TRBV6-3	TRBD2	TGTGCCAGCAGTTACTACGTCGGAGCTAGCGGGAGGGAGACCCAGTACTTC	CASSYYVGASGRETQYF
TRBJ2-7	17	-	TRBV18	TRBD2	TGTGCCAGCTCTCTCAACCCGGGAAGAGGGGAGGGCTACGAGCAGTACTTC	CASSLNPGRGEGYEQYF
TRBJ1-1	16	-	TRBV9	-	TGTGCCAGCAGCGTCCTACAGGGAGGGGTGAACACTGAAGCTTTCTTT	CASSVLQGGVNTEAFF
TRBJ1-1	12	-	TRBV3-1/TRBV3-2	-	TGTGCCAGCAGCCCGATCCGAGGGGAAGCTTTCTTT	CASSPIRGEAFF
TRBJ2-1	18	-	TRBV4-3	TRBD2	TGCGCCAGCAGCCAGACTCTAGCGGGAGGGCCGGGTGACAATGAGCAGTTCTTC	CASSQTLAGGPGDNEQFF
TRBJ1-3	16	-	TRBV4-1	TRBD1	TGCGCCAGCAGCCAAACCGGGACAGGGTATGGAAACACCATATATTTT	CASSQTGTGYGNTIYF
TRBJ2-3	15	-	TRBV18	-	TGTGCCAGCTCACGCGGCGTCTCTAGCACAGATACGCAGTATTTT	CASSRGVSSTDTQYF
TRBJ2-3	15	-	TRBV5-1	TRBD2	TGCGCCAGCAGCTTTATCGGGGGGAGGTCAGATACGCAGTATTTT	CASSFIGGRSDTQYF
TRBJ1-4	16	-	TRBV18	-	TGTGCCAGCTCACTCGGACTGCTTGCAACTAATGAAAAACTGTTTTTT	CASSLGLLATNEKLFF
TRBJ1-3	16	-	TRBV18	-	TGTGCCAGCTCACCACCGTCGGGAAGTGGTGGAAACACCATATATTTT	CASSPPSGSGGNTIYF
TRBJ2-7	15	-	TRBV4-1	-	TGCGCCAGCAGCCTTGGGAAGGGGCCATCCTACGAGCAGTACTTC	CASSLGKGPSYEQYF
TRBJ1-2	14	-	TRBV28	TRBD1	TGTGCCAGCAGACCCGGGACAGTAGGGGATGGCTACACCTTC	CASRPGTVGDGYTF